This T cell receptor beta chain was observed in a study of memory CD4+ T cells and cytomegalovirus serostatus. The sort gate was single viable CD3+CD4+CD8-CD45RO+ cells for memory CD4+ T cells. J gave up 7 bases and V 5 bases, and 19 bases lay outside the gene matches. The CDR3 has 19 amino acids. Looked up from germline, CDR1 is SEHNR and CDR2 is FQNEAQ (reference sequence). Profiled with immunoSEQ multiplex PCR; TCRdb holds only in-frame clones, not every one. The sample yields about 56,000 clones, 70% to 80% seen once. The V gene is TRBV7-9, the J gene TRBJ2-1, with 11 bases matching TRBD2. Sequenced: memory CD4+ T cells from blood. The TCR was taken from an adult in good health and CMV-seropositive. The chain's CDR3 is CASSRGTSGRLNRGNEQFF. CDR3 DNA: TGTGCCAGCAGCCGAGGCACTAGCGGGAGACTTAACAGGGGGAATGAGCAGTTCTTC.